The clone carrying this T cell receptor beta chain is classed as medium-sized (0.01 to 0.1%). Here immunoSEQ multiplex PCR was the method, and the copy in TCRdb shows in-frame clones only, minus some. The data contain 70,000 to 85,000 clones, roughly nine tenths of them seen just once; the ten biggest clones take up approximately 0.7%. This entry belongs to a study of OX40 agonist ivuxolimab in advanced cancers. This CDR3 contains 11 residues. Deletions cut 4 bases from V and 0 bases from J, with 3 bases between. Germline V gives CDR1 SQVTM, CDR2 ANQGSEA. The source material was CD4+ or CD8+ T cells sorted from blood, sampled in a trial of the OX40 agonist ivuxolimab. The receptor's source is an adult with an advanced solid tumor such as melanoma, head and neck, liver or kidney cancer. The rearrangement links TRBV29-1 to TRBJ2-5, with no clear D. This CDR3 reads CSVGYQETQYF. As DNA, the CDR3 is TGCAGCGTTGGGTACCAAGAGACCCAGTACTTC.